This is a list of T cell receptor beta chains from one sample in a study of control samples from healthy donors and cancer patients. This table comes from immunoSEQ multiplex PCR, and its TCRdb copy is limited to in-frame clones, with some not included. The repertoire has around 130,000 clones, roughly 90% of them found once; the top ten carry less than 40%. Specimen: blood. These receptors all stem from a man between 45 and 60 years old in good health. Both conserved end residues are part of each CDR3. A D gene is named only where the DNA matches it firmly. Clone size, where shown, is once, few, many, or a class for clones that have expanded.

v_gene	j_gene	abundance	d_gene	CDR3aa	CDR3nt
TRBV27	TRBJ2-5	once	-	CASIKGETQYF	TGTGCCAGCATTAAGGGGGAGACCCAGTACTTC
TRBV6-2/TRBV6-3	TRBJ2-7	-	-	CASSFGQAGYEQYF	TGTGCCAGCAGTTTCGGTCAGGCTGGGTACGAGCAGTACTTC
TRBV27	TRBJ1-1	-	-	CASSSRWTEAFF	TGTGCCAGCAGTTCAAGGTGGACTGAAGCTTTCTTT
TRBV11-2	TRBJ2-7	-	TRBD2	CASSFFRTSGEYFYEQYF	TGTGCCAGCAGCTTCTTCCGGACTAGCGGGGAGTATTTCTACGAGCAGTACTTC
TRBV24-1	TRBJ2-5	-	-	CATSEAPGIQETQYF	TGTGCCACCAGTGAGGCACCAGGAATTCAAGAGACCCAGTACTTC
TRBV11-3	TRBJ1-1	-	TRBD1	CASSFRGQMDTEAFF	TGTGCCAGCAGCTTCAGGGGGCAAATGGACACTGAAGCTTTCTTT
TRBV30	TRBJ1-1	-	-	CAWSVPKGQVEAFF	TGTGCCTGGAGTGTACCGAAGGGGCAGGTTGAAGCTTTCTTT
TRBV27	TRBJ2-7	-	TRBD1	CASSFGTGGSEQYF	TGTGCCAGCAGTTTTGGGACAGGGGGCTCCGAGCAGTACTTC
TRBV19	TRBJ2-7	once	-	CASSWQTASSYEQYF	TGTGCCAGTAGTTGGCAGACCGCGAGCTCCTACGAGCAGTACTTC
TRBV7-8	TRBJ1-2	-	-	CASSPSGIQGYTF	TGTGCCAGCAGCCCCTCAGGGATCCAAGGCTACACCTTC